A selection of T cell receptor beta chains follows, all from one sample in a study of blood T cell repertoires in COVID-19. The table came from immunoSEQ multiplex PCR; TCRdb's copy has only in-frame clones and leaves some out. The repertoire holds approximately 390,000 clones, around 89% seen once, with approximately 6.2% in the top ten. Input material: peripheral blood. These receptors originate from a man aged 18 to 30 with active or convalescent COVID-19. CDR3s include the opening cysteine and the closing phenylalanine or tryptophan. A D gene is named only where the DNA matches it firmly. Not every row has a clone size; where given, it reads once, few, many or a size class.

>NA|NA|TRBV27|TRBJ2-3
TGTGCCAGCAGTCCGCTTACCGGGAGCACAGATACGCAGTATTTT
CASSPLTGSTDTQYF
>NA|TRBD2|TRBV5-1|TRBJ2-7
TGCGCCAGCACCCTTCTAGCGGGAGACCTCGAGCAGTACTTC
CASTLLAGDLEQYF
>NA|TRBD2|TRBV5-1|TRBJ2-2
TGCGCCAGCAGCCGAGAAGGACTAGTTGCCGGGGAGCTGTTTTTT
CASSREGLVAGELFF
>NA|NA|TRBV15|TRBJ2-1
TGTGCCACCAGCAGTTTTCAAGCGTACAATGAGCAGTTCTTC
CATSSFQAYNEQFF
>NA|NA|TRBV14|TRBJ1-6
TGTGCCAGCAGCCAAGTCGGGGGATCACCCCTCCACTTT
CASSQVGGSPLHF
>NA|NA|TRBV29-1|TRBJ2-5
TGCAGCGCAAGACAGAACCAAGAGACCCAGTACTTC
CSARQNQETQYF
>NA|NA|TRBV6-2/TRBV6-3|TRBJ1-6
TGTGCCAGCAGTTACCCACTAGATGCCTATAATTCACCCCTCCACTTT
CASSYPLDAYNSPLHF
>NA|NA|TRBV2|TRBJ2-7
TGTGCCAGCAGCCCCTTCTACGAGCAGTACTTC
CASSPFYEQYF
>NA|NA|TRBV6-2/TRBV6-3|TRBJ1-5
TGTGCCAGCAGCAAAAGCGGGGTCTCCAATCAGCCCCAGCATTTT
CASSKSGVSNQPQHF
>NA|NA|TRBV7-2|TRBJ1-5
TGTGCCAGCAGCCCGTATGGGGGGGGCAATCAGCCCCAGCATTTT
CASSPYGGGNQPQHF
>NA|TRBD2|TRBV20-1|TRBJ2-5
TGCAGTGCTAGTGGGGAAGGGAGCGGGAGGACCCAAGAGACCCAGTACTTC
CSASGEGSGRTQETQYF
>NA|NA|TRBV27|TRBJ1-5
TGTGCCAGCAGTTCTACAGGGTGGCAGCCCCAGCATTTT
CASSSTGWQPQHF
>once|NA|TRBV5-1|TRBJ2-3
TGCGCCAGCAGTCCCGGACAGAAGACAGATACGCAGTATTTT
CASSPGQKTDTQYF
>few|NA|TRBV28|TRBJ1-1
TGTGCCAGCAGTTTACGAACCCGGGACAAGAACACTGAAGCTTTCTTT
CASSLRTRDKNTEAFF
>NA|TRBD2|TRBV6-6|TRBJ2-2
TGTGCCAGCAGTTACTCGGGAGGGCCGAACACCGGGGAGCTGTTTTTT
CASSYSGGPNTGELFF
>NA|NA|TRBV5-1|TRBJ2-1
TGCGCCAGCAGCCCGCCGCCAATCATGAGCTCCTACAATGAGCAGTTCTTC
CASSPPPIMSSYNEQFF
>NA|TRBD2|TRBV7-2|TRBJ2-1
TGTGCCAGCAGCCCGGGACTAGTCGGCAATGAGCAGTTCTTC
CASSPGLVGNEQFF
>few|TRBD2|TRBV28|TRBJ2-7
TGTGCCAGCAGTGTCGGCGGGGGGGCCTACGAGCAGTACTTC
CASSVGGGAYEQYF
>NA|NA|TRBV19|TRBJ2-7
TGTGCCAGTAGTAATTGGGGCAGGGGTGTGGACGAGCAGTACTTC
CASSNWGRGVDEQYF
>NA|NA|TRBV23-1|TRBJ1-3
TGCGCCAGCAGTCAATCATCTACGGGACTCCCGCTATTACACTCTGGAAACACCATATATTTT
CASSQSSTGLPLLHSGNTIYF
>NA|NA|TRBV11-3|TRBJ2-7
TGTGCCAGCAGCGAAAGGGGGGGACACCCCTACGAGCAGTACTTC
CASSERGGHPYEQYF
>NA|TRBD1|TRBV18|TRBJ2-5
TGTGCCAGCTCGCGTACAGGGGCCTTTAACCAAGAGACCCAGTACTTC
CASSRTGAFNQETQYF